This TCR beta chain emerged from a study of regulatory T cells in long-lasting Graves disease. The time point is: newly diagnosed GD, antithyroid drugs for less than 3 months. Researchers made the TCR library from RNA that was extracted from PBMCs. All patients originated from an endocrinology department located in Xi'an, China. Construction of the TCR beta libraries employed iRepertoire HTBI primers in conjunction with Arm-PCR of CDR3 regions. TCRdb re-called the multiplex PCR reads with MiXCR, one entry per CDR3 protein. The sample records 200,000 to 250,000 distinct CDR3 sequences, over 20% being singletons. Study findings and constraints: The number of shared public clonotypes was higher in persistent patients (roughly 3,000) than new patients (966).

The CDR3 runs to 17 residues. V dropped 4 bases and J dropped 3; count of bases not matched to a gene: 6. Germline V CDR1 and CDR2: SNHLY, FYNNEI. Ten or more counts support this clonotype. Antigen: not known. The starting material was peripheral blood mononuclear cells (PBMCs), obtained at new diagnosis, from a patient treated with antithyroid drugs. The TCR was taken from a female donor with Graves disease. The V gene is TRBV2, the J gene TRBJ2-6; 10 nucleotides align to TRBD1. The CDR3 loop is CASSVRTGGYGANVLTF. Written as DNA, the CDR3 is TGTGCCAGCAGTGTTCGGACAGGGGGGTATGGGGCCAACGTCCTGACTTTC.